The clone carrying this TCR beta chain was detected only a few times. Its antigen is undetermined. The sample is drawn from a study of beta chain features in type 1 diabetes. For the study at large: Similarity in age, gender and cell yields was seen between patients and healthy donors.

In germline, CDR1 is SNHLY, CDR2 FYNNEI. V shed 8 bases and J 6 bases; nucleotides not matched to a gene: 8. The CDR3 is 14 residues long. The study reverse transcribed the entire isolated RNA, so it sequenced expressed TCRB transcripts. Produced via immunoSEQ multiplex PCR; TCRdb's table is partial and in-frame only. The top ten hold less than 1.5% of the sample, which has about 220,000 clones, 11% seen once. Study-level points and caveats: In these data, an HLA type influence on TCRB rearrangement remained unresolved.

The V and J genes are TRBV2 and TRBJ2-5; 11 nucleotides agree with TRBD1. The sequence was collected from a man between 18 and 35 years old in good health. The sample was central memory CD4+ T cells from blood. The CDR3 protein is CASGRGQGAKTQYF. CDR3 sequence (DNA): TGTGCCAGCGGACGAGGACAGGGGGCTAAGACCCAGTACTTC.